The clone carrying this T cell receptor beta chain is labeled medium-sized. The antigen is undetermined. Data came from immunoSEQ multiplex PCR; TCRdb stores just in-frame clones and leaves some out. The repertoire has under 85,000 clones, approximately 93% of them found once; the top ten carry around 0.56%. The data are from a study of graft-versus-host responses after intestinal transplantation. From germline, CDR1 is SQVTM and CDR2 ANQGSEA. The CDR3 length is 15 residues. With 6 bases removed from V and 6 bases from J, the gap between germline ends came to 24 bases. The clonotype was recovered from a human donor who received an intestinal transplant. The sample consisted of unstimulated CD8+ T cells sorted from spleen or lymph node cells, taken before intestinal transplant. The J gene is TRBJ2-7, the V gene TRBV29-1; D might be TRBD1 (6 bases). CDR3 DNA: TGCAGCGTCGAGTCGCCGACAGGCATCTCCCGCGAGCAGTACTTC. It is translated as CSVESPTGISREQYF.